This TCR beta chain was identified in a study of beta chain features in type 1 diabetes. Study results and caveats: The study found moderately but significantly shorter TCRB CDR3s in all four CD4+ subsets of Type 1 diabetes patients.

CDR3 length: 15 amino acids. Unmatched junction bases numbered 8, after V lost 4 bases and J lost 4 bases. Germline CDR1 and CDR2: LGHNA and YNFKEQ. This clone was seen only a few times. The antigen is unknown. Expressed TCRB transcripts were sequenced because the entire RNA isolate underwent reverse transcription. Libraries were prepared by immunoSEQ multiplex PCR; TCRdb keeps only in-frame clonotypes and omits some of them. The data hold under 300,000 clones, with roughly 10% observed a single time. The sequenced sample consisted of naive CD4+ T cells from blood. This chain uses TRBV4-2 with TRBJ1-1, with 8 nucleotides matching TRBD1. This sequence originates from a man aged 25-45 years with type 1 diabetes. In DNA form, the CDR3 reads TGTGCCAGCAGCCCGGGACAGGCCTGGAGCACTGAAGCTTTCTTT. Encoded protein: CASSPGQAWSTEAFF.